The present T cell receptor beta chain was sequenced within a study of blood T cell repertoires in COVID-19. Across the whole study: Samples representing acute and convalescent COVID-19 were sourced from the United States, Italy and Spain. PBMCs, B-cell-depleted T cells, or T cells provided the cDNA or gDNA that made up the material.

Germline CDR1 KGHSY, CDR2 FQNENV. Deletions cut 5 bases from V and 4 bases from J, with 17 bases between. CDR3 length: 15 amino acids. Original processing notes: Estimates of nucleated cell counts were drawn from the amplification of reference gene primers. Measured with immunoSEQ multiplex PCR; TCRdb has only the in-frame clones, and not every one. For V, J and clone size, that table is used; D and trimming come from the DNA. The profile shows around 56,000 clones, about 76% of them singletons. This receptor was identified in a woman aged 80 or over with active or convalescent COVID-19. The sample taken for sequencing was peripheral blood. The V gene is TRBV16, the J gene TRBJ1-2; TRBD1 is a possible D gene (5 bases). The DNA for the CDR3 is TGTGCCAGCAGCTCAAACCGGGACTCGGGCTATGGCTACACCTTC. Protein product: CASSSNRDSGYGYTF. Based on the CDR3 plus reference TRBV16 and TRBJ1-2, the full variable domain is GEEVAQTPKHLVRGEGQKAKLYCAPIKGHSYVFWYQQVLKNEFKFLISFQNENVFDETGMPKERFSAKCLPNSPCSLEIQATKLEDSAVYFCASSSNRDSGYGYTFGSGTRLTVV.